The 13 T cell receptor beta chains reported below all come from one sample, sequenced in a study of CD8 T cells in acute hepatitis C reinfection. Sequencing was performed with immunoSEQ multiplex PCR; in TCRdb, only in-frame clones are kept and a portion is missing. The sample shows fewer than 40,000 clones, roughly 85% of them seen only once. Regarding time point: naive CD8 control sorted from an acute-time-point sample. Input material: naive CD8+ T cells from PBMCs. Receptors were obtained from a woman under 30 who spontaneously cleared hepatitis C infection.

V and J are TRBV9 and TRBJ1-1; D unresolved. Germline V gene lookup returns CDR1 SGDLS and CDR2 YYNGEE. There are 11 residues in the CDR3. Trimming removed 3 bases from V and 4 bases from J, with 4 bases in between. The CDR3, as DNA: TGTGCCAGCAGCGGGGGCACTGAAGCTTTCTTT. Its protein product is CASSGGTEAFF.

The chain employs TRBV4-1 and TRBJ1-5, with unresolved D. Deletions cut 1 base from V and 2 bases from J, with 15 bases between. The CDR3 spans 17 residues. Germline CDR1 and CDR2: MGHRA and YSYEKL. This CDR3 is CASSQVSLLEGNQPQHF. CDR3 nucleotides: TGCGCCAGCAGCCAAGTATCTCTACTGGAGGGCAATCAGCCCCAGCATTTT.

This clone has a handful of counts. This sequence joins TRBV9 and TRBJ1-5; D not certain. The V gene's germline CDR1 is SGDLS and CDR2 YYNGEE. The V end was cut by 0 bases, the J end by 6 bases, with 10 bases between. The CDR3 length is 14 residues. CDR3 coding DNA: TGTGCCAGCAGCGTAGGAATGGGAAGTCAGCCCCAGCATTTT. Protein sequence: CASSVGMGSQPQHF.

V is TRBV6-1 and J is TRBJ2-1; D call uncertain. CDR1 is MNHNS, CDR2 SASEGT, per germline. The CDR3 contains 14 residues. V was clipped by 1 base and J by 7 bases, with 11 bases between them. DNA for the CDR3: TGTGCCAGCAGTGAAGGGTCCAACGGGAATGAGCAGTTCTTC. Translation gives CASSEGSNGNEQFF.

The chain joins TRBV19 to TRBJ1-5; D unclear. The CDR3 is made up of 17 amino acids. From germline, CDR1 is LNHDA and CDR2 SQIVND (reference sequence). Trimming removed 9 bases at V and 4 bases at J, with 25 bases between. CDR3: CARRNYSTEPGNQPQHF. Written as DNA, the CDR3 is TGTGCCAGGCGAAACTACAGCACTGAGCCTGGAAATCAGCCCCAGCATTTT.

The chain couples TRBV9 to TRBJ2-7; TRBD2 aligns across 14 bases. The germline V gene has CDR1 SGDLS and CDR2 YYNGEE. CDR3 length: 15 amino acids. After removal of 2 bases from V and 6 bases from J, the junction contained 4 bases not matched to a gene. This chain's CDR3 is CASSVGTSGSAEQYF. DNA for the CDR3: TGTGCCAGCAGCGTCGGGACTAGCGGGAGTGCCGAGCAGTACTTC.

The J gene is TRBJ2-7, the V gene TRBV5-8; TRBD2 aligns across 7 bases. Looked up from germline, CDR1 is SGHTS and CDR2 is YDEGEE. After removal of 4 bases from V and 4 bases from J, the junction contained 11 bases not matched to a gene. The CDR3 has 15 amino acids. As DNA, the CDR3 is TGTGCCAGCAGCCCTGAGGGACTACGACTATACGAGCAGTACTTC. Residues: CASSPEGLRLYEQYF.

The chain combines TRBV11-2 with TRBJ2-7; possible D gene TRBD2, 5 bases. Germline CDR1 reads SGHAT; CDR2 reads FQNNGV. With 7 bases removed from V and 5 bases from J, the gap between germline ends came to 21 bases. This CDR3 has 15 residues. The CDR3 region has the DNA TGTGCCAGCATCCAACTAGACATCCCCGTCGACGAGCAGTACTTC. Protein: CASIQLDIPVDEQYF.

The chain joins TRBV5-1 to TRBJ2-7, with no clear D. The CDR3 runs 11 residues. Per germline, CDR1 SGHRS and CDR2 YFSETQ. V shed 4 bases and J shed 2 bases, with 4 bases lying between them. This CDR3 is CASSTPYEQYF. CDR3 coding DNA: TGCGCCAGCAGCACCCCCTACGAGCAGTACTTC.

The chain uses TRBV5-6 and TRBJ2-1; no clear D. Germline V lookup: CDR1 SGHDT, CDR2 YYEEEE. The V end lost 3 bases, the J end lost 7 bases, and 8 bases lay between the germline ends. CDR3 size: 12 residues. CDR3 region: CASSSSGNEQFF. The DNA of the CDR3 is TGTGCCAGCAGCTCTAGTGGAAATGAGCAGTTCTTC. The entire variable domain, with the rest obtained from reference TRBV5-6 and TRBJ2-1, is as follows: DAGVTQSPTHLIKTRGQQVTLRCSPKSGHDTVSWYQQALGQGPQFIFQYYEEEERQRGNFPDRFSGHQFPNYSSELNVNALLLGDSALYLCASSSSGNEQFFGPGTRLTVL.

The J gene is TRBJ2-1, the V gene TRBV5-1; D perhaps matches TRBD2 (6 bases). CDR1 and CDR2 (germline): SGHRS, YFSETQ. V dropped 0 bases and J dropped 9 bases, with 19 bases sitting between them. The CDR3 has 16 residues. CDR3 loop: CASSLGTTLKAVEQFF. The CDR3 nucleotides are TGCGCCAGCAGCTTGGGGACTACGCTTAAGGCCGTTGAGCAGTTCTTC.

The chain is built from TRBV11-2 and TRBJ2-7; the D is unclear. V lost 2 bases to trimming and J lost 2 bases, with 13 bases between them. CDR1 is SGHAT, CDR2 FQNNGV, per germline. This CDR3 is 15 amino acids long. This CDR3 reads CASSLRLLGTYEQYF. The CDR3 DNA reads as TGTGCCAGCAGCTTAAGGCTGCTAGGGACCTACGAGCAGTACTTC.

This chain uses TRBV30 with TRBJ1-1; D is ambiguous. Trimming left V 7 bases short and J 0 bases short, with 24 bases between. The CDR3 is made up of 17 amino acids. The germline V gene encodes CDR1 GTSNPN and CDR2 SVGIG (reference sequence). The CDR3 protein is CASTKVDTFTLNTEAFF. The CDR3 coding sequence is TGTGCCTCTACTAAAGTCGACACCTTTACCTTGAACACTGAAGCTTTCTTT.